A single sample gave rise to the 10 T cell receptor beta chains below, sequenced in a study of CD8 T cells in ankylosing spondylitis. Study conclusions and caveats: One TCR beta motif, made up of seven to nine highly homologous variants, appeared characteristic of ankylosing spondylitis blood.

Antigens for these TCRs are unknown. TCRdb analysed the 5' RACE reads with MiXCR anew, one entry per CDR3 protein. The sample lists roughly 350,000 distinct CDR3 sequences, 6.5% to 10% occurring once. The sequenced material came from blood, either unsorted or a sorted T cell fraction (not recorded which). The receptors originated from a male donor with ankylosing spondylitis.

This clonotype has a handful of counts. The junction shows a germline mismatch at one end, possibly a read error. V and J are TRBV30 and TRBJ2-7, with 7 bases that match TRBD1. The CDR3 contains 11 residues. The V gene's germline CDR1 is GTSNPN and CDR2 SVGIG (reference sequence). The CDR3 DNA reads as TGTGCCTGGAGTGGAGGGGGCTCAGCAGTCTTC. It is translated as CAWSGGGSAVF. Full variable domain (remainder filled in from reference TRBV30 and TRBJ2-7): SQTIHQWPATLVQPVGSPLSLECTVEGTSNPNLYWYRQAAGRGLQLLFYSVGIGQISSEVPQNLSASRPQDRQFILSSKKLLLSDSGFYLCAWSGGGSAVFGPGTRLTVT.

V gene TRBV23-1 combines with J gene TRBJ2-1; tentatively, D is TRBD1 (6 bases). Being an ORF, TRBV23-1 has a function that is uncertain. Trimming took 6 bases from V and 0 from J, leaving 21 bases between them. The CDR3 is 18 residues long. CDR3 sequence: CASSQKEQGIGSYNEQFF. The DNA for the CDR3 is TGCGCCAGCAGCCAAAAGGAACAGGGAATCGGCTCCTACAATGAGCAGTTCTTC.

This clonotype has just a few counts. The gene calls are TRBV9 and TRBJ2-7; 11 nucleotides agree with TRBD2. Per the germline V gene, CDR1 is SGDLS and CDR2 is YYNGEE. Trimming took 0 bases from V and 6 from J; bases not matched to a gene: 2. There are 14 residues in the CDR3. The CDR3 DNA reads as TGTGCCAGCAGCGTAGTAGCGGGAGGGAGCGAGCAGTACTTC. Its protein is CASSVVAGGSEQYF.

This clonotype was seen many times. Written as DNA, the CDR3 is TGCGCCAGCAGCTTGGATAACACCGGGGAGCTGTTTTTT. It codes for CASSLDNTGELFF. J is TRBJ2-2 and V is TRBV5-1; D not certain. CDR3 length: 13 residues. Germline values: CDR1 SGHRS, CDR2 YFSETQ. Trimming left V 0 bases short and J 2 bases short, with 2 bases between.

This clonotype was seen at least ten times. This chain links TRBV5-1 with TRBJ2-5; perhaps TRBD2 as D (6 bases). CDR1 is SGHRS, CDR2 YFSETQ, per germline. The CDR3 runs to 14 residues. Trimming pared 4 bases from V and 5 bases from J, leaving 15 bases between. CDR3 residues: CASSDRGGEETQYF. CDR3 DNA: TGCGCCAGCAGCGATAGGGGAGGAGAGGAGACCCAGTACTTC.

This clonotype was picked up many times. The chain is built from TRBV19 and TRBJ2-2; D may match TRBD1 or TRBD2 (5 bases each). Trimming cost V 3 bases and J 4 bases, with 12 bases left between them. CDR1 and CDR2 (germline): LNHDA, SQIVND (reference sequence). This CDR3 region has 15 residues. This chain's CDR3 is CASSMNNGATGELFF. The CDR3 DNA is TGTGCCAGTAGTATGAATAACGGGGCCACCGGGGAGCTGTTTTTT.

This clonotype showed up many times. CDR3 residues: CASSLAGNEQFF. The CDR3 DNA follows: TGCGCCAGCAGCTTGGCTGGAAATGAGCAGTTCTTC. The chain joins TRBV5-1 to TRBJ2-1; the D is unclear. Germline-derived CDR1 and CDR2 are SGHRS and YFSETQ. The V and J ends lost 0 bases and 7 bases respectively, with 5 bases between them. The CDR3 has 12 residues.

This rearrangement joins TRBV5-1 to TRBJ1-5, with D uncertain. V lost 2 bases to trimming and J lost 6 bases, with 15 bases between them. The germline V gene has CDR1 SGHRS and CDR2 YFSETQ. The CDR3 runs to 15 residues. The CDR3 sequence: CASSLEGQASQPQHF. CDR3 coding DNA: TGCGCCAGCAGCTTAGAAGGGCAGGCGTCTCAGCCCCAGCATTTT.

The chain couples TRBV5-1 to TRBJ1-5; no clear D. CDR3 size: 13 residues. CDR1 is SGHRS and CDR2 is YFSETQ in the germline V gene. The V gene lost 1 base and the J gene lost 1 base, with 3 bases spanning the gap. This CDR3 reads CASSLKSNQPQHF. The CDR3 nucleotides are TGCGCCAGCAGCTTGAAAAGCAATCAGCCCCAGCATTTT. The entire variable domain, with the rest obtained from reference TRBV5-1 and TRBJ1-5, is as follows: KAGVTQTPRYLIKTRGQQVTLSCSPISGHRSVSWYQQTPGQGLQFLFEYFSETQRNKGNFPGRFSGRQFSNSRSEMNVSTLELGDSALYLCASSLKSNQPQHFGDGTRLSIL.

This clonotype appeared a few times. A much larger clone lies one base from this, so it may be a read error. The chain employs TRBV7-8 and TRBJ1-5; TRBD1 might be the D (6 bases). The CDR3 is made up of 14 amino acids. From germline, CDR1 is SGHVS and CDR2 FQNEAQ. CDR3 nucleotides: TGTGCCAGCAGCTTAAGTGGGGGGCATCAGCCCCAGCAATTT. Amino acid sequence: CASSLSGGHQPQQF.